Below, one TCR beta chain is given with its context. Germline V CDR1 and CDR2: SGHTA, FQGNSA. Trimming removed 6 bases from V and 6 bases from J; junction bases left unmatched: 12. This CDR3 comprises 16 residues. The data were produced by immunoSEQ multiplex PCR, yet TCRdb's version contains in-frame clones alone and is incomplete. The data contain under 130,000 clones, around nine tenths of them singletons. These data belong to a study of T cell changes during pregnancy in multiple sclerosis. The sample was peripheral blood, taken after pregnancy. The genes are TRBV7-2 and TRBJ1-2; 11 nucleotides match TRBD1. The receptor was derived from a female donor with multiple sclerosis, enrolled in a pregnancy study. The CDR3 bases are TGTGCCAGCAGTTTAAGGACAGGGGGCCACCTTCATGGCTACACCTTC. It is translated as CASSLRTGGHLHGYTF.